The rows below give T cell receptor beta chains drawn from one sample of a study of T cell responses to AZD1222 COVID-19 vaccine. The repertoire was sequenced with immunoSEQ multiplex PCR; TCRdb's copy has only in-frame clones and lacks some. Of 93,000 or so clones listed, about nine tenths are singletons. The starting material was peripheral blood, obtained on day 0 of AZD1222 vaccination. The receptor source for this set is an adult in good health. CDR3s include the opening cysteine and the closing phenylalanine or tryptophan. A D gene is named only where the DNA matches it firmly. Clone size is given for some rows only: seen once, a few or many times, or a class if the clone is expanded.

J	V	size	D	DNA	CDR3
TRBJ2-2	TRBV7-8	.	.	TGTGCCAGCAGCTTACGGGCGCACCTGAACACCGGGGAGCTGTTTTTT	CASSLRAHLNTGELFF
TRBJ2-2	TRBV6-1	.	TRBD1	TGTGCCAGCAGTGCGGCGGCGGACAGGGCCACCGGGGAGCTGTTTTTT	CASSAAADRATGELFF
TRBJ1-2	TRBV18	.	.	TGTGCCAGCTCACCACGGGGCCCGGGTGGAGCTAACTATGGCTACACCTTC	CASSPRGPGGANYGYTF
TRBJ2-2	TRBV4-1	.	.	TGCGCCAGCAGCCCCGGGGTGCGACACTACACCGGGGAGCTGTTTTTT	CASSPGVRHYTGELFF
TRBJ1-5	TRBV18	.	.	TGTGCCAGCTCCGATAGCAATCAGCCCCAGCATTTT	CASSDSNQPQHF
TRBJ2-1	TRBV7-9	.	TRBD2	TGTGCCAGCAGCTTAAGGCGCGGGGGGTACAATGAGCAGTTCTTC	CASSLRRGGYNEQFF
TRBJ2-1	TRBV3-1/TRBV3-2	.	TRBD1	TGTGCCAGCAGCCAAGTGGACAGGGCTGGGGAGCAGTTCTTC	CASSQVDRAGEQFF
TRBJ2-7	TRBV4-3	.	.	TGCGCCAGCAGCCACGACTTAACCTACGAGCAGTACTTC	CASSHDLTYEQYF
TRBJ2-7	TRBV6-6	.	TRBD1	TGTGCCAGCTCCCCCAAAGGACAGGGAGGCGAGCAGTACTTC	CASSPKGQGGEQYF
TRBJ1-6	TRBV6-5	.	TRBD1	TGTGCCAGCAGTTACTCCGGGACAGGGTATTCACCCCTCCACTTT	CASSYSGTGYSPLHF
TRBJ2-3	TRBV19	.	.	TGTGCCAGTAGTGCCCCTTCGCTAGATACGCAGTATTTT	CASSAPSLDTQYF
TRBJ2-1	TRBV12-3/TRBV12-4	.	.	TGTGCCAGCAGTTTACGCAATGAGCAGTTCTTC	CASSLRNEQFF
TRBJ1-5	TRBV18	.	.	TGTGCCAGCTCACCTGGGCAAAATAGCAATCAGCCCCAGCATTTT	CASSPGQNSNQPQHF
TRBJ2-1	TRBV7-9	.	TRBD1	TGTGCCAGCAGCTTACGGCAGGGGGCTAAAAATGAGCAGTTCTTC	CASSLRQGAKNEQFF
TRBJ1-1	TRBV9	.	.	TGTGCCAGCAGCGCGGCCCTCTTAAACACTGAAGCTTTCTTT	CASSAALLNTEAFF
TRBJ1-2	TRBV19	.	.	TGTGCCAGTAGTATTAACAGGGAGGTTGGCTACACCTTC	CASSINREVGYTF
TRBJ1-4	TRBV19	.	.	TGTGCCAGTAGTATATCCGGAACTAATGAAAAACTGTTTTTT	CASSISGTNEKLFF
TRBJ1-4	TRBV7-6	.	TRBD1	TGTGCCAGCACTGGGTGGCAGGGGGGTGAAAAACTGTTTTTT	CASTGWQGGEKLFF
TRBJ2-1	TRBV6-5	.	TRBD2	TGTGCCAGCAGGACTAGCGGGGGCCCCAATGAGCAGTTCTTC	CASRTSGGPNEQFF
TRBJ2-7	TRBV5-1	.	.	TGCGCCAGCAGCTTGGGGGTTGCCTCCTACGAGCAGTACTTC	CASSLGVASYEQYF
TRBJ2-3	TRBV7-3	.	.	TGTGCCAGCAGCTTTAGCGGAACTAGCACAGATACGCAGTATTTT	CASSFSGTSTDTQYF
TRBJ1-1	TRBV30	.	.	TGTGCCTGGAGTGTACAGGGTAACACTGAAGCTTTCTTT	CAWSVQGNTEAFF
TRBJ2-1	TRBV7-8	.	.	TGTGCCAGCAGTCCCCTAGTGGGGACCTCCTACAATGAGCAGTTCTTC	CASSPLVGTSYNEQFF
TRBJ1-3	TRBV2	few	.	TGTGCCAGCAGTGATGGACGGGGATTATCAGGAAACACCATATATTTT	CASSDGRGLSGNTIYF
TRBJ1-5	TRBV7-2	.	.	TGTGCCAGCAGCTTAGAGGGGGGGCTCATCCAGCCCCAGCATTTT	CASSLEGGLIQPQHF
TRBJ2-2	TRBV24-1	.	.	TGTGCCACCAGTGATCCCCAGGTCGGTAACACCGGGGAGCTGTTTTTT	CATSDPQVGNTGELFF
TRBJ1-6	TRBV28	.	.	TGTGCCAGCAGTGAAGGCCGGACAGTATCACCCCTCCACTTT	CASSEGRTVSPLHF
TRBJ2-7	TRBV5-4	.	.	TGTGCCAGCAGCTCCGATACCTACGAGCAGTACTTC	CASSSDTYEQYF
TRBJ2-7	TRBV18	.	.	TGTGCCAGCTCACCCGGACGGAACTCCTACGAGCAGTACTTC	CASSPGRNSYEQYF
TRBJ1-2	TRBV6-5	.	.	TGTGCCAGCAGTTACCTAAACAGGGATGGCTACACCTTC	CASSYLNRDGYTF
TRBJ1-2	TRBV5-6	.	.	TGTGCCAGCAGCTTGGGGACAGAGCTCTATGGCTACACCTTC	CASSLGTELYGYTF